This TCR beta chain was captured in a study of blood T cell repertoires in COVID-19. This CDR3 spans 13 amino acids. V lost 8 bases and J lost 10, with 15 bases in between. Looked up from germline, CDR1 is LNHDA and CDR2 is SQIVND (reference sequence). Some clones are missing from TCRdb's copy, which holds only in-frame ones; the method was immunoSEQ multiplex PCR. The sample contains around 110,000 clones, 70% to 90% of which appear only once. This rearrangement joins TRBV19 to TRBJ1-6; weak D call: TRBD1 (5 bases). This clonotype was obtained from a man aged 30 to 45 with acute or convalescent COVID-19. The sample taken for sequencing was peripheral blood. Written as DNA, the CDR3 is TGTGCCAGTCGCGGTCAGGGCGACTCACCCCTCCACTTT. It yields the protein CASRGQGDSPLHF. The variable domain in full, with the rest retrieved from reference TRBV19 and TRBJ1-6, is DGGITQSPKYLFRKEGQNVTLSCEQNLNHDAMYWYRQDPGQGLRLIYYSQIVNDFQKGDIAEGYSVSREKKESFPLTVTSAQKNPTAFYLCASRGQGDSPLHFGNGTRLTVT.